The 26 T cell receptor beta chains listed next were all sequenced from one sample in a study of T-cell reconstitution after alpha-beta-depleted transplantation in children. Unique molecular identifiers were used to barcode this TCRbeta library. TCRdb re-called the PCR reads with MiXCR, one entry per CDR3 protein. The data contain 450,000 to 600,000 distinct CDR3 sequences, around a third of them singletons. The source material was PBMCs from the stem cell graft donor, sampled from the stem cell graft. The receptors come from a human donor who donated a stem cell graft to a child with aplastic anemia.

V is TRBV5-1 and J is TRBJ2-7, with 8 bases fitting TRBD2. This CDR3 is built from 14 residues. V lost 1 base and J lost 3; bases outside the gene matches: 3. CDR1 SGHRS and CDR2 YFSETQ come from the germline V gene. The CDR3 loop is CASSLSGGSYEQYV. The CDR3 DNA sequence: TGCGCCAGCAGCTTGTCGGGAGGGAGCTACGAGCAGTACGTC.

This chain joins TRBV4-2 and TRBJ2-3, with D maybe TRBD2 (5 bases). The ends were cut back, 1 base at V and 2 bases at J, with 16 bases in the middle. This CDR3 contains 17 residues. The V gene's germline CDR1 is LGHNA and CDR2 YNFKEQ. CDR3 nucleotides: TGTGCCAGCAGCCAAGGCCTTCTAGCTCTTCTCACAGATACGCAGTATTTT. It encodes CASSQGLLALLTDTQYF.

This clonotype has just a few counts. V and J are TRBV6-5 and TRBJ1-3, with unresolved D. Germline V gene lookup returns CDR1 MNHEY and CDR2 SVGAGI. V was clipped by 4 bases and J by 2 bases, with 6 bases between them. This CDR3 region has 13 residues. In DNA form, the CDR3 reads TGTGCCAGCAGTTCGAGGGCTGGAAACACCATATATTTT. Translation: CASSSRAGNTIYF.

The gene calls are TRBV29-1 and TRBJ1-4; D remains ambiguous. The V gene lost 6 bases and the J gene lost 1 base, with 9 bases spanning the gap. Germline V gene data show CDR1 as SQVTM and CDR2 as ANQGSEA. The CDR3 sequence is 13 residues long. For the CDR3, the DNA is TGCAGCGTCTTGTTTCGAACTAATGAAAAACTGTTTTTT. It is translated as CSVLFRTNEKLFF. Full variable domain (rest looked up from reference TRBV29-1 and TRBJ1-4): SAVISQKPSRDICQRGTSLTIQCQVDSQVTMMFWYRQQPGQSLTLIATANQGSEATYESGFVIDKFPISRPNLTFSTLTVSNMSPEDSSIYLCSVLFRTNEKLFFGSGTQLSVL.

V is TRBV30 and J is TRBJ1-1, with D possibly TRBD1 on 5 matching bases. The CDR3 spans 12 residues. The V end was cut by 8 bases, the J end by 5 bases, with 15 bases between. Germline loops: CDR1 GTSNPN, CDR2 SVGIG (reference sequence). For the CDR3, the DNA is TGTGCCCTTTTAGCAGGGTCGACTGAAGCTTTCTTT. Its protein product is CALLAGSTEAFF.

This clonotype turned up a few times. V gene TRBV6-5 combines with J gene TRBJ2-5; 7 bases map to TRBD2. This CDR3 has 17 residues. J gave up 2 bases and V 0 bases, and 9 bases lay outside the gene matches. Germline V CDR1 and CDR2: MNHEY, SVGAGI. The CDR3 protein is CASSYSMASGAQETQYF. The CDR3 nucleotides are TGTGCCAGCAGTTACTCAATGGCTAGCGGAGCACAAGAGACCCAGTACTTC.

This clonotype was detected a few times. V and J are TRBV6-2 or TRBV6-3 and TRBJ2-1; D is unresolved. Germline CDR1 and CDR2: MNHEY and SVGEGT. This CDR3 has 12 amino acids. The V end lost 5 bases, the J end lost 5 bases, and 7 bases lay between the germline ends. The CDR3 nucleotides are TGTGCCAGCAGTAATAACCACAATGAGCAGTTCTTC. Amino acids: CASSNNHNEQFF.

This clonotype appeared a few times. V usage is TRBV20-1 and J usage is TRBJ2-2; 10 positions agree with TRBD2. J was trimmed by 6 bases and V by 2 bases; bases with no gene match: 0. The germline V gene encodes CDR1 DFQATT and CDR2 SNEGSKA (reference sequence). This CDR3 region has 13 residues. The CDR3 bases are TGCAGTGCTAGACTAGCGGGAGCCGGGGAGCTGTTTTTT. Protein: CSARLAGAGELFF.

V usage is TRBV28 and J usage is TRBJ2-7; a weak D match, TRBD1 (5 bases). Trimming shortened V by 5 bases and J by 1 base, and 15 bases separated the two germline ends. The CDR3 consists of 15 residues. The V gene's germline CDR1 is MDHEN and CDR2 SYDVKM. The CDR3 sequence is CASSTTGIGSYEQYF. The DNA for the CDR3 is TGTGCCAGCAGTACTACAGGAATAGGGTCCTACGAGCAGTACTTC.

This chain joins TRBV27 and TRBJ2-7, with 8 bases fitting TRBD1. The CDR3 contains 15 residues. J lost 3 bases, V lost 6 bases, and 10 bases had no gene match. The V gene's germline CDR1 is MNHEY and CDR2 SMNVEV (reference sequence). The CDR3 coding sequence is TGTGCCAGCAGGCCTCTCCAGGGGGCTGACTACGAGCAGTACGTC. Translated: CASRPLQGADYEQYV.

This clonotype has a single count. The CDR3 here is CASSVVPDTIYF. The CDR3 bases are TGTGCCAGCAGCGTAGTCCCTGATACCATATATTTT. The chain has TRBV9 and TRBJ1-3, with unresolved D. The V gene lost 0 bases and the J gene lost 10 bases, with 8 bases spanning the gap. The CDR3 is 12 residues long. Looked up from germline, CDR1 is SGDLS and CDR2 is YYNGEE.

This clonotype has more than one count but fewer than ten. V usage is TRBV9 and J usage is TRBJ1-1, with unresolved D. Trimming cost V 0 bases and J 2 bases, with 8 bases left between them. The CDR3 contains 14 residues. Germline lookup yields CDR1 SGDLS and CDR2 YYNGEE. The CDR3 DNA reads TGTGCCAGCAGCGTAGCTGAAGGTAACACTGAAGCTTTCTTT. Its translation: CASSVAEGNTEAFF.

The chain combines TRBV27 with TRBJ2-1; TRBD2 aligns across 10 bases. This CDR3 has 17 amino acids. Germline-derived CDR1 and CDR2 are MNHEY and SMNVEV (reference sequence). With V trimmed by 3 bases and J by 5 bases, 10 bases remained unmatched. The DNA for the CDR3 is TGTGCCAGCAGTTTTTTAGCGGGAGGAATCGGTCACAATGAGCAGTTCTTC. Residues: CASSFLAGGIGHNEQFF.

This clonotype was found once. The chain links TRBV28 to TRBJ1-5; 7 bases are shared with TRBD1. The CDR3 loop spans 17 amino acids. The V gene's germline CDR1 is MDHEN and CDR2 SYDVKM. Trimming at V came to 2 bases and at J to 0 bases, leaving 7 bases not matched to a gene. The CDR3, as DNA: TGTGCCAGCAGTTTAGGTGAGGGGGCGGATAGCAATCAGCCCCAGCATTTT. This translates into CASSLGEGADSNQPQHF.

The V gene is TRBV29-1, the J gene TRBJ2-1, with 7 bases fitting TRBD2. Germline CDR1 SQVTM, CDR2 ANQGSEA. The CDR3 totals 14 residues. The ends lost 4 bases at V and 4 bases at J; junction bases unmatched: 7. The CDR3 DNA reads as TGCAGCGTTGGTCAGACTAGCAGTTACAATGAGCAGTTCTTC. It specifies CSVGQTSSYNEQFF.

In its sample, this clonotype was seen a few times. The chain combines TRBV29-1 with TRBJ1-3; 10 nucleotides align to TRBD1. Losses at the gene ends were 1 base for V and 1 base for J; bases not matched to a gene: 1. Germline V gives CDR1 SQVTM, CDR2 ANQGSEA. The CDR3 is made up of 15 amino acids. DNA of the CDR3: TGCAGCGTTGAAGGGGACAGGGGTTCTGGAAACACCATATATTTT. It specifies CSVEGDRGSGNTIYF.

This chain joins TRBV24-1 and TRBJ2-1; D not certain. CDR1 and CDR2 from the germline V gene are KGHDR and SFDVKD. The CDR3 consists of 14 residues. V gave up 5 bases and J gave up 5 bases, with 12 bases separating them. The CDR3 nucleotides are TGTGCCACCAGTGGACTTCTCGGTCACAATGAGCAGTTCTTC. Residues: CATSGLLGHNEQFF.

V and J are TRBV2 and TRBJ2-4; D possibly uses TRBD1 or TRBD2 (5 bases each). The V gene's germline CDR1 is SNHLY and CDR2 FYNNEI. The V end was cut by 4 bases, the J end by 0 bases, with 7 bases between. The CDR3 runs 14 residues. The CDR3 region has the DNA TGTGCCAGCAGTGCGGGACCAGCCAAAAACATTCAGTACTTC. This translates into CASSAGPAKNIQYF.

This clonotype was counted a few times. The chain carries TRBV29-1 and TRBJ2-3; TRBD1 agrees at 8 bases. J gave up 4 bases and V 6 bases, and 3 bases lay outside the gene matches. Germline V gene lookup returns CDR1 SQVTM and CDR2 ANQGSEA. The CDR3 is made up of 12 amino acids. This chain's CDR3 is CSVDRGADTQYF. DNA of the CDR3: TGCAGCGTCGACAGGGGTGCAGATACGCAGTATTTT.

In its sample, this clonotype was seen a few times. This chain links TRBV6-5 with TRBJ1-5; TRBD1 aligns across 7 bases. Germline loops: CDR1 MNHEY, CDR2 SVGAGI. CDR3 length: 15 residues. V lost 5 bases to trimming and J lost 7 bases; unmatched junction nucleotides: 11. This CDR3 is CASSRRGGWEQPQHF. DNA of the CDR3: TGTGCCAGCAGTCGTAGAGGGGGCTGGGAACAGCCCCAGCATTTT.

The CDR3 loop is CATSRDPFFVAGTTDTQYF. For the CDR3, the DNA is TGTGCCACCAGCAGAGATCCTTTTTTCGTAGCGGGAACGACAGATACGCAGTATTTT. The V gene is TRBV15, the J gene TRBJ2-3; 8 positions agree with TRBD2. Trimming took 0 bases from V and 3 from J; bases not matched to a gene: 14. This CDR3 contains 19 residues. Looked up from germline, CDR1 is LNHNV and CDR2 is YYDKDF (reference sequence).

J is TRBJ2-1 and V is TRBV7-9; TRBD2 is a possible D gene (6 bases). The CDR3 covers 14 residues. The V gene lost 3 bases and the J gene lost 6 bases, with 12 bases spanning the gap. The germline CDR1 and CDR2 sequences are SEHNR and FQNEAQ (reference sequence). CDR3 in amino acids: CASSFLGGANEQFF. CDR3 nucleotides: TGTGCCAGCAGCTTCTTAGGCGGGGCCAATGAGCAGTTCTTC.

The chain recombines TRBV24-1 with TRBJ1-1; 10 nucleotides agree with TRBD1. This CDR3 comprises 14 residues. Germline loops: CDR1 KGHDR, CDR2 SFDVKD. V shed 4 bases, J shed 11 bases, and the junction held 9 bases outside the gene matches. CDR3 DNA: TGTGCCACCAGTGACCCGGGACAGGGGAGAGGGGCTTTCTTT. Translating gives CATSDPGQGRGAFF.

The CDR3 DNA sequence: TGTGCCAGCAGTTACGGTCTTCAGGGGGTTTACGAGCAGTACTTC. It is translated as CASSYGLQGVYEQYF. This sequence joins TRBV6-2 or TRBV6-3 and TRBJ2-7, with 7 bases that match TRBD1. The CDR3 is 15 residues long. V trimming: 2 bases; J trimming: 4 bases; junction bases outside the gene matches: 8. CDR1 MNHEY and CDR2 SVGEGT come from the germline V gene.

The CDR3 region has the DNA TGCAGTGCTCAACCGGGACAGGGGGTTATATATGGCTACACCTTC. This codes for CSAQPGQGVIYGYTF. The gene calls are TRBV20-1 and TRBJ1-2; 11 positions match TRBD1. V lost 5 bases, J lost 5 bases, and 10 bases stayed unmatched. The CDR3 is 15 amino acids. The germline V gene has CDR1 DFQATT and CDR2 SNEGSKA (reference sequence).

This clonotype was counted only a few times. In DNA, the CDR3 is TGTGCCAGCAGCTTAGTGGATTCCACCACAGATACGCAGTATTTT. Its protein is CASSLVDSTTDTQYF. The chain couples TRBV7-2 to TRBJ2-3; no reliable D call. Per the germline V gene, CDR1 is SGHTA and CDR2 is FQGNSA. V lost 1 base and J 2 bases, leaving 10 bases between the germline ends. CDR3 length: 15 amino acids. The full variable domain, rest sourced from reference TRBV7-2 and TRBJ2-3, is GAGVSQSPSNKVTEKGKDVELRCDPISGHTALYWYRQSLGQGLEFLIYFQGNSAPDKSGLPSDRFSAERTGGSVSTLTIQRTQQEDSAVYLCASSLVDSTTDTQYFGPGTRLTVL.